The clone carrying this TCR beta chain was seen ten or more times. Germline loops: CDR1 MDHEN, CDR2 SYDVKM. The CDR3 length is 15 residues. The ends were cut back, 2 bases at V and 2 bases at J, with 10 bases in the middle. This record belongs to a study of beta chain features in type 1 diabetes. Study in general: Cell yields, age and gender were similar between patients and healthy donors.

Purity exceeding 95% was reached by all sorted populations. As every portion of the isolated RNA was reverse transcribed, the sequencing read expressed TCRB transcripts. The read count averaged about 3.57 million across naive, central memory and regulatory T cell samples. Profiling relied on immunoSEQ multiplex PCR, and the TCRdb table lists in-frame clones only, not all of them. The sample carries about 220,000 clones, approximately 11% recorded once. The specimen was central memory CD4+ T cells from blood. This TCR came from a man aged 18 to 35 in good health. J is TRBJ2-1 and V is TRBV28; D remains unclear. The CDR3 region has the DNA TGTGCCAGCAGTTTACCACGAAGCACCTACAATGAGCAGTTCTTC. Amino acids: CASSLPRSTYNEQFF.